This T cell receptor beta chain was captured by sequencing in a study of control samples from healthy donors and cancer patients. TCRdb's table, derived via immunoSEQ multiplex PCR, lists solely in-frame clones and lacks some. The sample carries about 160,000 clones, around 96% recorded once. The clonotype was recovered from a woman aged 30 to 39 in good health. What was sequenced was blood.

The CDR3 loop is CASSLFRTGGGGYTF. CDR3 nucleotide sequence: TGTGCCAGCAGTTTATTCAGGACAGGGGGCGGTGGCTACACCTTC. The chain combines TRBV28 with TRBJ1-2, with 11 bases aligning to TRBD1. V gave up 1 base and J gave up 7 bases; unmatched junction bases: 5. Germline CDR1 MDHEN, CDR2 SYDVKM. This CDR3 spans 15 amino acids.